Below, 26 T cell receptor beta chains from the same sample are listed, as sequenced in a study of post-analysis software for immune sequencing data. Regarding the study as a whole: Several TRBV segments were more frequent in patients than controls; TRBV5-6, TRBV5-1 and TRBV20-1 belonged to this group.

Their antigens are not known. Unique molecular identifiers were carried by the TCR beta cDNA libraries. TCRdb fed the PCR reads into MiXCR, producing one record per CDR3 protein. The sample lists roughly 800,000 distinct CDR3 sequences, 40% to 55% seen once, with over 4.5% in the top ten. Sequenced input: blood. The origin of the receptors is a girl aged 10 to 17 with multiple sclerosis.

There are a few counts of this clonotype. The chain couples TRBV7-8 to TRBJ1-2; D uncertain. CDR1 is SGHVS, CDR2 FQNEAQ, per germline. The germline V and J ends were trimmed by 5 bases and 4 bases, with 14 bases remaining between them. CDR3 length: 14 amino acids. The DNA for the CDR3 is TGTGCCAGCAGCCCAAGGGCCAACTCCTATGGCTACACCTTC. Translated, it gives CASSPRANSYGYTF.

This clonotype was counted a single time. V usage is TRBV5-1 and J usage is TRBJ2-7, with 9 bases that match TRBD2. The V and J ends lost 0 bases and 2 bases, in that order; junction bases with no gene match: 6. The CDR3 is 16 amino acids. Germline V gene lookup returns CDR1 SGHRS and CDR2 YFSETQ. CDR3 bases: TGCGCCAGCAGCTTGGGGGCTAGCGGGATGGCCTACGAGCAGTACTTC. It translates to CASSLGASGMAYEQYF.

This clonotype was recorded a few times. The chain joins TRBV12-5 to TRBJ2-7; no firm D call. Trimming cost V 5 bases and J 3 bases, with 14 bases left between them. The CDR3 extends over 14 amino acids. The germline V gene has CDR1 LGHNT and CDR2 FRNRAP. CDR3 sequence (DNA): TGTGCTAGTGGTGTACCCGGCCTGAACTACGAGCAGTACTTC. Translation gives CASGVPGLNYEQYF. Based on the CDR3 plus reference TRBV12-5 and TRBJ2-7, the full variable domain is DARVTQTPRHKVTEMGQEVTMRCQPILGHNTVFWYRQTMMQGLELLAYFRNRAPLDDSGMPKDRFSAEMPDATLATLKIQPSEPRDSAVYFCASGVPGLNYEQYFGPGTRLTVT.

This chain connects TRBV5-4 to TRBJ2-1; 8 bases fit TRBD2. The CDR3 is 15 amino acids. Losses at the gene ends were 4 bases for V and 2 bases for J; bases not matched to a gene: 5. CDR1 and CDR2 (germline): SGHNT, YYREEE (reference sequence). In DNA form, the CDR3 reads TGTGCCAGCAGCGTGAAGCGGGAGACCTACAATGAGCAGTTCTTC. This sequence encodes CASSVKRETYNEQFF.

This clonotype was detected only a few times. The V gene is TRBV10-2, the J gene TRBJ2-3; D is undetermined. The V end was cut by 4 bases, the J end by 4 bases, with 9 bases between. This CDR3 comprises 13 residues. Germline assignment: CDR1 WSHSY and CDR2 SAAADI. The CDR3 is CASSALAPDTQYF. CDR3 nucleotides: TGCGCCAGCAGTGCCCTGGCACCAGATACGCAGTATTTT.

The count of this clonotype is one. The rearrangement links TRBV7-9 to TRBJ1-5; D unresolved. Trimming pared 2 bases from V and 7 bases from J, leaving 6 bases between. Germline-derived CDR1 and CDR2 are SEHNR and FQNEAQ (reference sequence). The CDR3 length is 12 residues. In nucleotides, the CDR3 is TGTGCCAGCAGCTTACAAAACCAGCCCCAGCATTTT. This encodes CASSLQNQPQHF.

This clonotype was found a few times. CDR3 sequence (DNA): TGTGCCAGCAGCCGCGCCGGACTGGGGCCAGATACGCAGTATTTT. It encodes CASSRAGLGPDTQYF. V gene TRBV7-2 combines with J gene TRBJ2-3; D might be TRBD1 or TRBD2, each matching 5 bases. The V and J ends lost 5 bases and 4 bases respectively, with 16 bases between them. Germline V gene data show CDR1 as SGHTA and CDR2 as FQGNSA. This CDR3 comprises 15 residues.

The chain joins TRBV6-1 to TRBJ1-5, with no clear D. From germline, CDR1 is MNHNS and CDR2 SASEGT. CDR3 length equals 17 residues. V was pared by 1 base and J by 0 bases, with 13 bases between. The CDR3 here is CASSEVLAGYSNQPQHF. Written as DNA, the CDR3 is TGTGCCAGCAGTGAAGTTTTGGCAGGTTATAGCAATCAGCCCCAGCATTTT.

This clonotype was found a few times. The chain recombines TRBV6-5 with TRBJ1-5; TRBD1 agrees at 11 bases. The germline gives CDR1 MNHEY, CDR2 SVGAGI. V lost 6 bases and J lost 7; bases outside the gene matches: 8. This CDR3 comprises 15 residues. CDR3 nucleotides: TGTGCCAGCAGGCGGACAGGGGGCTCGGGACAGCCCCAGCATTTT. It codes for CASRRTGGSGQPQHF.

This chain connects TRBV5-1 to TRBJ1-1; 8 nucleotides match TRBD1. The CDR3 loop spans 14 amino acids. The germline gives CDR1 SGHRS, CDR2 YFSETQ. V shed 3 bases, J shed 7 bases, and the junction held 8 bases outside the gene matches. The CDR3 loop reads CASSSNTGGYEAFF. In DNA, the CDR3 is TGCGCCAGCAGCTCAAACACAGGGGGATATGAAGCTTTCTTT.

The chain links TRBV27 to TRBJ2-7, with 9 positions matching TRBD1. CDR1 and CDR2 (germline): MNHEY, SMNVEV (reference sequence). The V gene end was trimmed by 5 bases and the J gene end by 3 bases; junction bases not matched to a gene: 8. The CDR3 extends over 15 amino acids. CDR3 sequence (DNA): TGTGCCAGCAGTCCCACCGGGACAGGGTACTACGAGCAGTACTTC. Its translation: CASSPTGTGYYEQYF.

This clonotype was seen a handful of times. The chain is built from TRBV29-1 and TRBJ2-1; TRBD2 is a possible D gene (5 bases). Trimming took off 7 bases at V and 6 bases at J, with 7 bases between the two ends. This CDR3 has 10 amino acids. Germline lookup yields CDR1 SQVTM and CDR2 ANQGSEA. Here the CDR3 DNA reads TGCAGCGGAGGGAGCAATGAGCAGTTCTTC. Translated, it gives CSGGSNEQFF.

The rearrangement uses TRBV4-2 and TRBJ1-4, with 7 bases matching TRBD1. The V segment lost 4 bases and the J segment 3 bases; nucleotides outside the gene matches: 8. Germline V CDR1 and CDR2: LGHNA, YNFKEQ. The CDR3 spans 16 residues. The CDR3 DNA sequence: TGTGCCAGCAGCCGAAAAGGGGACAGCCCTAATGAAAAACTGTTTTTT. Translating gives CASSRKGDSPNEKLFF.

The chain couples TRBV6-1 to TRBJ2-7, with D maybe TRBD1 (6 bases). Trimming cost V 6 bases and J 2 bases, with 20 bases left between them. The CDR3 runs to 16 residues. Germline V gives CDR1 MNHNS, CDR2 SASEGT. The CDR3, as DNA: TGTGCCAGCAGAACGCCCGGACAGCTATTCGCCTACGAGCAGTACTTC. It is translated as CASRTPGQLFAYEQYF.

The chain joins TRBV24-1 to TRBJ2-7, with a possible D match to TRBD2 (5 bases). This CDR3 contains 14 residues. Trimming cost V 0 bases and J 4 bases, with 9 bases left between them. In germline, CDR1 is KGHDR, CDR2 SFDVKD. The CDR3, as DNA: TGTGCCACCAGTGATTTGTGGACTCCTTACGAGCAGTACTTC. Translated, it gives CATSDLWTPYEQYF.

The chain links TRBV12-3 or TRBV12-4 to TRBJ2-3; D remains ambiguous. This CDR3 is 15 amino acids long. Between the trimmed V and J ends, which lost 3 bases and 0 bases, there was a span of 10 bases. The CDR3: CASSLFLPSTDTQYF. The CDR3 coding sequence is TGTGCCAGCAGTTTGTTTCTACCTAGCACAGATACGCAGTATTTT.

The chain is built from TRBV9 and TRBJ2-3; 7 bases are a match to TRBD2. Germline CDR1 reads SGDLS; CDR2 reads YYNGEE. Trimming removed 0 bases from V and 5 bases from J; junction bases left unmatched: 6. The CDR3 has 15 amino acids. CDR3 sequence reads: CASSVVAGAIDTQYF. The DNA for the CDR3 is TGTGCCAGCAGCGTAGTTGCGGGAGCGATAGATACGCAGTATTTT.

The chain joins TRBV15 to TRBJ1-2; D gene ambiguous. Trimming pared 0 bases from V and 5 bases from J, leaving 7 bases between. There are 13 residues in the CDR3. Germline V CDR1 and CDR2: LNHNV, YYDKDF (reference sequence). CDR3 DNA sequence: TGTGCCACCAGCAGAGAAGTATCATATGGCTACACCTTC. It is translated as CATSREVSYGYTF. Complete variable domain (other parts from reference TRBV15 and TRBJ1-2): DAMVIQNPRYQVTQFGKPVTLSCSQTLNHNVMYWYQQKSSQAPKLLFHYYDKDFNNEADTPDNFQSRRPNTSFCFLDIRSPGLGDTAMYLCATSREVSYGYTFGSGTRLTVV.

V usage is TRBV6-1 and J usage is TRBJ2-7; the D call may be TRBD1 or TRBD2 (5 bases each). The V gene's germline CDR1 is MNHNS and CDR2 SASEGT. Trimming removed 11 bases from V and 3 bases from J, with 11 bases in between. The CDR3 is 11 amino acids. The CDR3 DNA sequence: TGTGCCTTAGGGACCGTCTACGAGCAGTACTTC. Translating gives CALGTVYEQYF.

A few counts support this clonotype. V usage is TRBV12-3 or TRBV12-4 and J usage is TRBJ1-1; the D gene is possibly TRBD1 (6 bases). V shed 4 bases and J shed 1 base, with 13 bases lying between them. The CDR3 length is 15 residues. The CDR3 protein is CASSSRTEPNTEAFF. CDR3 nucleotides: TGTGCCAGCAGTTCCCGGACAGAGCCGAACACTGAAGCTTTCTTT.

The chain links TRBV20-1 to TRBJ2-4, with TRBD2 matching 7 bases. Matching the DNA end better, TRBJ2-7 makes the J call doubtful. The germline CDR1 and CDR2 sequences are DFQATT and SNEGSKA (reference sequence). This CDR3 region has 12 residues. CDR3 sequence: CSANTLAAEQYF. CDR3 coding DNA: TGCAGTGCCAACACCCTAGCGGCCGAGCAGTACTTC.

This clonotype has just a few counts. The chain recombines TRBV5-6 with TRBJ2-4; tentative D call: TRBD2 (6 bases). CDR1 and CDR2 (germline): SGHDT, YYEEEE. Trimming took 3 bases from V and 1 from J, leaving 14 bases between them. This CDR3 has 16 amino acids. CDR3 nucleotides: TGTGCCAGCAGCTACCCCTCGGCGGGGGCCAAAAACATTCAGTACTTC. It specifies CASSYPSAGAKNIQYF.

Concerning this clonotype itself: Given a much more abundant clone one base away, this may be a read error. The chain employs TRBV10-3 and TRBJ2-7, with D perhaps TRBD2 (6 bases). Germline-derived CDR1 and CDR2 are ENHRY and SYGVKD. This CDR3 is 13 amino acids long. The CDR3 nucleotides are TGTGCCATCAGGGAGTCGGGAGAATACGAGCAGTACTTC. This codes for CAIRESGEYEQYF.

Points on this clonotype: Relative to the germline gene, one junction end is altered; a read error may explain this. The rearrangement links TRBV29-1 to TRBJ2-1; 7 positions match TRBD1. The CDR3 length is 12 residues. CDR1 is SQVTM, CDR2 ANQGSEA, per germline. The DNA for the CDR3 is TGCAGCGTTGCGGGCAGGGGGAATGGGCAGTTCTTC. Translation: CSVAGRGNGQFF.

In its sample, this clonotype was seen a few times. CDR3 sequence reads: CATSDTTGGAYQPQHF. The CDR3 DNA sequence: TGTGCCACCAGTGATACCACAGGGGGCGCGTATCAGCCCCAGCATTTT. The rearrangement joins TRBV24-1 to TRBJ1-5, with 9 bases fitting TRBD1. Trimming at V came to 3 bases and at J to 5 bases, leaving 7 bases not matched to a gene. Germline CDR1 is KGHDR and CDR2 is SFDVKD. This CDR3 comprises 16 residues.

The chain couples TRBV15 to TRBJ2-1; 9 nucleotides line up with TRBD2. The V gene's germline CDR1 is LNHNV and CDR2 YYDKDF (reference sequence). The CDR3 extends over 16 amino acids. V was pared by 5 bases and J by 6 bases, with 11 bases of the junction left unmatched. DNA for the CDR3: TGTGCCACCAGCGGTTGGGCGGGAGGGTGGACCAATGAGCAGTTCTTC. Protein sequence: CATSGWAGGWTNEQFF.